The present entry profiles one T cell receptor (beta chain) with its context. The antigen is undetermined. Germline trimming cut 4 bases from V and 2 bases from J; bases unmatched to any gene: 4. This CDR3 has 15 residues. CDR1 is LNHDA, CDR2 SQIVND, per germline (reference sequence). The source of the sample is a study of radiotherapy plus CTLA-4 blockade in lung cancer. As for the study in general: Patients showed objective responses in about 20% of cases, and disease control was achieved by approximately 31%. Whole-study findings and limits: TCR clones from tumors expanded in blood after radiotherapy plus ipilimumab.

The assay was immunoSEQ multiplex PCR, and TCRdb's table has in-frame clones only and misses some. Counted here are about 35,000 clones, approximately 89% occurring once; the ten biggest clones make up about 5.6%. Source: peripheral blood, taken from a patient treated with radiotherapy plus ipilimumab. The rearrangement uses TRBV19 and TRBJ2-7; 11 bases align to TRBD2. The receptor was isolated from a human donor with non-small cell lung cancer who had stable disease on radiotherapy plus ipilimumab. In nucleotides, the CDR3 is TGTGCCAGTAGTACGGGACTAGCGGAGACCTACGAGCAGTACTTC. Amino acid sequence: CASSTGLAETYEQYF.